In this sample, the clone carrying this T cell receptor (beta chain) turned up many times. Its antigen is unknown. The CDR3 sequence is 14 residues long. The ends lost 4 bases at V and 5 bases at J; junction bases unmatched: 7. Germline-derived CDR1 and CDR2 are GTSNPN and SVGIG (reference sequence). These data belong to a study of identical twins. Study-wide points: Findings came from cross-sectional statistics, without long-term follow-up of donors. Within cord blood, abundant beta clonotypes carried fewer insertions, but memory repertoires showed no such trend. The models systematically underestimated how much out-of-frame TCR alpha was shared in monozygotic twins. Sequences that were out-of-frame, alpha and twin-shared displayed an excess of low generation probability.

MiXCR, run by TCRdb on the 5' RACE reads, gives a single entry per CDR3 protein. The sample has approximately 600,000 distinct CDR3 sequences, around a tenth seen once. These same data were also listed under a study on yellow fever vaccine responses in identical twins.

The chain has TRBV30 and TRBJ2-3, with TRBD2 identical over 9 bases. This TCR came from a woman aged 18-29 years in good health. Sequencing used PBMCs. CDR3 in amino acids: CAWTWRGGKDTQYF. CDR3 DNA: TGTGCCTGGACATGGCGGGGGGGTAAAGATACGCAGTATTTT.